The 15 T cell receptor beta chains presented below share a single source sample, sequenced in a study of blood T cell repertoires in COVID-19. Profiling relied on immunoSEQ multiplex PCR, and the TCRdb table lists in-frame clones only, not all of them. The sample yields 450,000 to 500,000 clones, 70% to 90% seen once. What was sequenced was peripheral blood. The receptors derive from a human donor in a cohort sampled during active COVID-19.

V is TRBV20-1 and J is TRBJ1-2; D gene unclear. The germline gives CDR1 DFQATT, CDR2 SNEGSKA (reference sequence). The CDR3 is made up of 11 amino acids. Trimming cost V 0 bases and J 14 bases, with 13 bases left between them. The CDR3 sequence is CSARDMATRTF. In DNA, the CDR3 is TGCAGTGCTAGAGATATGGCCACCCGAACCTTC.

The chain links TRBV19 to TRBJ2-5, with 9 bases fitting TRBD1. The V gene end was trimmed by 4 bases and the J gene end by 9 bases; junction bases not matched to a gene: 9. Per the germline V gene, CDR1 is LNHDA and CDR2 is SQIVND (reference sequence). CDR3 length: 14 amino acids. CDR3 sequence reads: CASSKRDRERSQYF. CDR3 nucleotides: TGTGCCAGTAGTAAAAGGGACAGGGAGCGCTCCCAGTACTTC.

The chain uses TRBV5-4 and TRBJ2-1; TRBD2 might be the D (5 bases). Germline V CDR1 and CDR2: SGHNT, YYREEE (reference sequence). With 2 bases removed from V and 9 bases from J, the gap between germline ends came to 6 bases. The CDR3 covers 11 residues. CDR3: CASSFGGEQFF. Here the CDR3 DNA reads TGTGCCAGCAGCTTCGGAGGTGAGCAGTTCTTC.

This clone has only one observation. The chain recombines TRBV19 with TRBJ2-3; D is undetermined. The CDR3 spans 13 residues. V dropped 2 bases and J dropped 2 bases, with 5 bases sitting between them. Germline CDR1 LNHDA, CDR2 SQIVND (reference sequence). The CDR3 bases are TGTGCCAGTAGTATAAGCTTCACAGATACGCAGTATTTT. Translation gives CASSISFTDTQYF.

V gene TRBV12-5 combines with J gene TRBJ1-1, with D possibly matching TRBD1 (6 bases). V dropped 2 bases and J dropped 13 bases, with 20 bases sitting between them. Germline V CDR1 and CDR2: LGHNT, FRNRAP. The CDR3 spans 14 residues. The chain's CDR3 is CASGLSYSPGHGFF. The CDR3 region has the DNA TGTGCTAGTGGTTTGTCTTACTCCCCGGGACACGGTTTCTTT.

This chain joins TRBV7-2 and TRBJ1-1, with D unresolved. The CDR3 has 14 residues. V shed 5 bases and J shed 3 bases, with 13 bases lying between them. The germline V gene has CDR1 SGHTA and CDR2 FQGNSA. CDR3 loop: CASSETPEDTEAFF. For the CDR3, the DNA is TGTGCCAGCAGCGAGACTCCAGAGGACACTGAAGCTTTCTTT.

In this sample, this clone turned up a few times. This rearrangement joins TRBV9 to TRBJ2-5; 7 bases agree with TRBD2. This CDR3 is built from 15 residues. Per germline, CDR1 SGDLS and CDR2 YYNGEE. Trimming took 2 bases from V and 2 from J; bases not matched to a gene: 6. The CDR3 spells CASSVSGSVQETQYF. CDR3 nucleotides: TGTGCCAGCAGCGTTAGCGGGTCGGTACAAGAGACCCAGTACTTC. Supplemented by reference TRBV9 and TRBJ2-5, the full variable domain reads DSGVTQTPKHLITATGQRVTLRCSPRSGDLSVYWYQQSLDQGLQFLIQYYNGEERAKGNILERFSAQQFPDLHSELNLSSLELGDSALYFCASSVSGSVQETQYFGPGTRLLVL.

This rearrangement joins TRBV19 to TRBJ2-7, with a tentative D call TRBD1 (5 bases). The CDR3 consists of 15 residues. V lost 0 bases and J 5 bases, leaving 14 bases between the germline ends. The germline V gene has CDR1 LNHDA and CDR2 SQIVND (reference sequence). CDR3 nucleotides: TGTGCCAGTAGTATAGATGGGGCGTTGACAGACGAGCAGTACTTC. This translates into CASSIDGALTDEQYF.

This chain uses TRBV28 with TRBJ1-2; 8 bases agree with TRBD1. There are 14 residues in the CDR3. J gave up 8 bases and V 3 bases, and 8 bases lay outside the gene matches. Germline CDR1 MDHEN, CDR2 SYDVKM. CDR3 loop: CASSFGGQAGGYTF. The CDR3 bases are TGTGCCAGCAGTTTCGGGGGACAGGCCGGGGGCTACACCTTC.

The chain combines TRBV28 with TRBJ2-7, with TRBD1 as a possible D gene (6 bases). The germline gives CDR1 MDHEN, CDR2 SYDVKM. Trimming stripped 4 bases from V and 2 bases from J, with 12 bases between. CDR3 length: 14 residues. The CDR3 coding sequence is TGTGCCAGCAGTTCCCGGGACACAACCTACGAGCAGTACTTC. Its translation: CASSSRDTTYEQYF. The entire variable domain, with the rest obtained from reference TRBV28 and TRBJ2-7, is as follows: DVKVTQSSRYLVKRTGEKVFLECVQDMDHENMFWYRQDPGLGLRLIYFSYDVKMKEKGDIPEGYSVSREKKERFSLILESASTNQTSMYLCASSSRDTTYEQYFGPGTRLTVT.

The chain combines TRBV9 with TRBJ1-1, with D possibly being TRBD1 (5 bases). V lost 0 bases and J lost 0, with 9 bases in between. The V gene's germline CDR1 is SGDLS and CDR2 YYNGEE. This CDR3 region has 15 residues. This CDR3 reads CASSVEGAMNTEAFF. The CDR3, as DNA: TGTGCCAGCAGCGTAGAAGGGGCCATGAACACTGAAGCTTTCTTT.

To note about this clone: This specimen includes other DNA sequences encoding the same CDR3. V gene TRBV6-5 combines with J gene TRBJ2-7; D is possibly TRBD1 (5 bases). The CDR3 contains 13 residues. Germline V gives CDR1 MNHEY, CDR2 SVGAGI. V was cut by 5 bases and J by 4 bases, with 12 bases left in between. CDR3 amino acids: CASSPPGRYEQYF. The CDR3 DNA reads TGTGCCAGCAGTCCCCCAGGGCGATACGAGCAGTACTTC.

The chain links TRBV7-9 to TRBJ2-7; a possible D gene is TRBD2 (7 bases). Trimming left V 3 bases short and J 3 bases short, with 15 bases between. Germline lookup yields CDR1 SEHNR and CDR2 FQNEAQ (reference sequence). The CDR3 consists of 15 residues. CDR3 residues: CASSLGGGSFYEQYF. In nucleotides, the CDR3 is TGTGCCAGCAGCTTGGGAGGGGGGAGCTTCTACGAGCAGTACTTC.

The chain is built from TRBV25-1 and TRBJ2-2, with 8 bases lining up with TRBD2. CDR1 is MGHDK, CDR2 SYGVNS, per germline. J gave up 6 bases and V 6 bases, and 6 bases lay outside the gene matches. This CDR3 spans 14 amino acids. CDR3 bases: TGTGCCAGCAGCCCGGCGGGGGGCCCCGGGGAGCTGTTTTTT. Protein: CASSPAGGPGELFF.

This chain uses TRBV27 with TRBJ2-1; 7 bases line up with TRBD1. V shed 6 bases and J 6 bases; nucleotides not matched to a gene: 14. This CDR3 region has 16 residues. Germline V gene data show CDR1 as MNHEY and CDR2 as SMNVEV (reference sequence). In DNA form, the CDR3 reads TGTGCCAGCAGACCGACAGGGTCGCAAGGCCCCAATGAGCAGTTCTTC. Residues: CASRPTGSQGPNEQFF.